The rows below give T cell receptor beta chains drawn from one sample of a study of T cell responses to AZD1222 COVID-19 vaccine. Sequenced by immunoSEQ multiplex PCR; TCRdb stores in-frame clones only, minus some. There are about 160,000 clones in the sample; more than 80% occur only once, and roughly 3.1% lies in the top ten. The material was peripheral blood, obtained 28 days after the second AZD1222 dose. The source is an adult who received the AZD1222 COVID-19 vaccine. CDR3s include the opening cysteine and the closing phenylalanine or tryptophan. Some rows have no size entry. The others give once, few or many, or a class for an expanded clone.

-,15,TRBJ1-2,TRBV6-5,CASGTPLGRDYGYTF
-,16,TRBJ2-2,TRBV5-1,CASSLVGSRNTGELFF
-,13,TRBJ2-7,TRBV4-2,CASSSQGAREQYF
-,15,TRBJ2-3,TRBV5-1,CASTSSSVGSATQYF
-,14,TRBJ2-6,TRBV2,CARTNPSGANVLTF
-,15,TRBJ1-5,TRBV6-5,CASSWLDGSNQPQHF
once,13,TRBJ2-7,TRBV5-4,CASSLVQDYEQYF
-,13,TRBJ2-7,TRBV4-2,CASSQQTVSEQYF
-,13,TRBJ1-1,TRBV30,CAWSEFSGTEAFF
-,17,TRBJ1-1,TRBV27,CASTNTLGTGQNTEAFF
-,13,TRBJ1-2,TRBV29-1,CSATPPILEGYTF
-,19,TRBJ2-1,TRBV3-1/TRBV3-2,CASSDRLANRMEGYNEQFF
-,13,TRBJ1-4,TRBV2,CAGEGGSNEKLFF
-,15,TRBJ2-7,TRBV9,CASSVRWAPSYEQYF
-,13,TRBJ1-1,TRBV27,CASSFDGGTEAFF
-,15,TRBJ1-5,TRBV27,CASTLGGQVNQPQHF
-,14,TRBJ1-3,TRBV28,CASSLGIHGNTIYF
few,13,TRBJ1-2,TRBV30,CAWSRDRPYGYTF
-,16,TRBJ2-2,TRBV9,CASSVRTSGNTGELFF
-,15,TRBJ2-7,TRBV21-1,CASSKQGQGAREQYF
-,14,TRBJ2-1,TRBV6-1,CASRAGNSYNEQFF
-,13,TRBJ1-5,TRBV2,CASLKSVNQPQHF
-,14,TRBJ1-5,TRBV19,CASSRSGGNQPQHF
-,15,TRBJ1-5,TRBV6-5,CASSGDGLGNQPQHF
once,13,TRBJ1-1,TRBV5-6,CASSLDRNTEAFF
-,16,TRBJ2-7,TRBV7-9,CASTLTAGTPRQEQYF
-,11,TRBJ2-5,TRBV29-1,CSVEVIETQYF